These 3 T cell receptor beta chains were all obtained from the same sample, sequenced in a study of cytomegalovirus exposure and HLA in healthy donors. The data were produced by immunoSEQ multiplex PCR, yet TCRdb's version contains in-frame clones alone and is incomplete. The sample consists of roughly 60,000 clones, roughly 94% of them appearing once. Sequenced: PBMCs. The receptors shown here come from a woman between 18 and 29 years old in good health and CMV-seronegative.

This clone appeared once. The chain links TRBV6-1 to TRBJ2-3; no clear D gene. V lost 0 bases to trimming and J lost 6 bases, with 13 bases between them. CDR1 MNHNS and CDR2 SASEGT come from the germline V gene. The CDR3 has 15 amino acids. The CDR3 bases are TGTGCCAGCAGTGAAGCGCCGCCCGGTAGCGATACGCAGTATTTT. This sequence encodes CASSEAPPGSDTQYF.

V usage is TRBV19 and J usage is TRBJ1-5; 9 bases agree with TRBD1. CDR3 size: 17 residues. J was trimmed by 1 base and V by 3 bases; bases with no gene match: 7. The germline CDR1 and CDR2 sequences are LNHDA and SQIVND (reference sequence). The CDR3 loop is CASSIRGTGSSNQPQHF. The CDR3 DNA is TGTGCCAGTAGTATCAGGGGGACAGGGTCAAGCAATCAGCCCCAGCATTTT.

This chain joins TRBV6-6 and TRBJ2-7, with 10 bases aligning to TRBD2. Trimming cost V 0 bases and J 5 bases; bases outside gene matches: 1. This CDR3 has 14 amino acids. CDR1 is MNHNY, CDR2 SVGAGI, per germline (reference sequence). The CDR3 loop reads CASSYSSGRNEQYF. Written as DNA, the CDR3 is TGTGCCAGCAGTTACTCTAGCGGGAGGAACGAGCAGTACTTC.